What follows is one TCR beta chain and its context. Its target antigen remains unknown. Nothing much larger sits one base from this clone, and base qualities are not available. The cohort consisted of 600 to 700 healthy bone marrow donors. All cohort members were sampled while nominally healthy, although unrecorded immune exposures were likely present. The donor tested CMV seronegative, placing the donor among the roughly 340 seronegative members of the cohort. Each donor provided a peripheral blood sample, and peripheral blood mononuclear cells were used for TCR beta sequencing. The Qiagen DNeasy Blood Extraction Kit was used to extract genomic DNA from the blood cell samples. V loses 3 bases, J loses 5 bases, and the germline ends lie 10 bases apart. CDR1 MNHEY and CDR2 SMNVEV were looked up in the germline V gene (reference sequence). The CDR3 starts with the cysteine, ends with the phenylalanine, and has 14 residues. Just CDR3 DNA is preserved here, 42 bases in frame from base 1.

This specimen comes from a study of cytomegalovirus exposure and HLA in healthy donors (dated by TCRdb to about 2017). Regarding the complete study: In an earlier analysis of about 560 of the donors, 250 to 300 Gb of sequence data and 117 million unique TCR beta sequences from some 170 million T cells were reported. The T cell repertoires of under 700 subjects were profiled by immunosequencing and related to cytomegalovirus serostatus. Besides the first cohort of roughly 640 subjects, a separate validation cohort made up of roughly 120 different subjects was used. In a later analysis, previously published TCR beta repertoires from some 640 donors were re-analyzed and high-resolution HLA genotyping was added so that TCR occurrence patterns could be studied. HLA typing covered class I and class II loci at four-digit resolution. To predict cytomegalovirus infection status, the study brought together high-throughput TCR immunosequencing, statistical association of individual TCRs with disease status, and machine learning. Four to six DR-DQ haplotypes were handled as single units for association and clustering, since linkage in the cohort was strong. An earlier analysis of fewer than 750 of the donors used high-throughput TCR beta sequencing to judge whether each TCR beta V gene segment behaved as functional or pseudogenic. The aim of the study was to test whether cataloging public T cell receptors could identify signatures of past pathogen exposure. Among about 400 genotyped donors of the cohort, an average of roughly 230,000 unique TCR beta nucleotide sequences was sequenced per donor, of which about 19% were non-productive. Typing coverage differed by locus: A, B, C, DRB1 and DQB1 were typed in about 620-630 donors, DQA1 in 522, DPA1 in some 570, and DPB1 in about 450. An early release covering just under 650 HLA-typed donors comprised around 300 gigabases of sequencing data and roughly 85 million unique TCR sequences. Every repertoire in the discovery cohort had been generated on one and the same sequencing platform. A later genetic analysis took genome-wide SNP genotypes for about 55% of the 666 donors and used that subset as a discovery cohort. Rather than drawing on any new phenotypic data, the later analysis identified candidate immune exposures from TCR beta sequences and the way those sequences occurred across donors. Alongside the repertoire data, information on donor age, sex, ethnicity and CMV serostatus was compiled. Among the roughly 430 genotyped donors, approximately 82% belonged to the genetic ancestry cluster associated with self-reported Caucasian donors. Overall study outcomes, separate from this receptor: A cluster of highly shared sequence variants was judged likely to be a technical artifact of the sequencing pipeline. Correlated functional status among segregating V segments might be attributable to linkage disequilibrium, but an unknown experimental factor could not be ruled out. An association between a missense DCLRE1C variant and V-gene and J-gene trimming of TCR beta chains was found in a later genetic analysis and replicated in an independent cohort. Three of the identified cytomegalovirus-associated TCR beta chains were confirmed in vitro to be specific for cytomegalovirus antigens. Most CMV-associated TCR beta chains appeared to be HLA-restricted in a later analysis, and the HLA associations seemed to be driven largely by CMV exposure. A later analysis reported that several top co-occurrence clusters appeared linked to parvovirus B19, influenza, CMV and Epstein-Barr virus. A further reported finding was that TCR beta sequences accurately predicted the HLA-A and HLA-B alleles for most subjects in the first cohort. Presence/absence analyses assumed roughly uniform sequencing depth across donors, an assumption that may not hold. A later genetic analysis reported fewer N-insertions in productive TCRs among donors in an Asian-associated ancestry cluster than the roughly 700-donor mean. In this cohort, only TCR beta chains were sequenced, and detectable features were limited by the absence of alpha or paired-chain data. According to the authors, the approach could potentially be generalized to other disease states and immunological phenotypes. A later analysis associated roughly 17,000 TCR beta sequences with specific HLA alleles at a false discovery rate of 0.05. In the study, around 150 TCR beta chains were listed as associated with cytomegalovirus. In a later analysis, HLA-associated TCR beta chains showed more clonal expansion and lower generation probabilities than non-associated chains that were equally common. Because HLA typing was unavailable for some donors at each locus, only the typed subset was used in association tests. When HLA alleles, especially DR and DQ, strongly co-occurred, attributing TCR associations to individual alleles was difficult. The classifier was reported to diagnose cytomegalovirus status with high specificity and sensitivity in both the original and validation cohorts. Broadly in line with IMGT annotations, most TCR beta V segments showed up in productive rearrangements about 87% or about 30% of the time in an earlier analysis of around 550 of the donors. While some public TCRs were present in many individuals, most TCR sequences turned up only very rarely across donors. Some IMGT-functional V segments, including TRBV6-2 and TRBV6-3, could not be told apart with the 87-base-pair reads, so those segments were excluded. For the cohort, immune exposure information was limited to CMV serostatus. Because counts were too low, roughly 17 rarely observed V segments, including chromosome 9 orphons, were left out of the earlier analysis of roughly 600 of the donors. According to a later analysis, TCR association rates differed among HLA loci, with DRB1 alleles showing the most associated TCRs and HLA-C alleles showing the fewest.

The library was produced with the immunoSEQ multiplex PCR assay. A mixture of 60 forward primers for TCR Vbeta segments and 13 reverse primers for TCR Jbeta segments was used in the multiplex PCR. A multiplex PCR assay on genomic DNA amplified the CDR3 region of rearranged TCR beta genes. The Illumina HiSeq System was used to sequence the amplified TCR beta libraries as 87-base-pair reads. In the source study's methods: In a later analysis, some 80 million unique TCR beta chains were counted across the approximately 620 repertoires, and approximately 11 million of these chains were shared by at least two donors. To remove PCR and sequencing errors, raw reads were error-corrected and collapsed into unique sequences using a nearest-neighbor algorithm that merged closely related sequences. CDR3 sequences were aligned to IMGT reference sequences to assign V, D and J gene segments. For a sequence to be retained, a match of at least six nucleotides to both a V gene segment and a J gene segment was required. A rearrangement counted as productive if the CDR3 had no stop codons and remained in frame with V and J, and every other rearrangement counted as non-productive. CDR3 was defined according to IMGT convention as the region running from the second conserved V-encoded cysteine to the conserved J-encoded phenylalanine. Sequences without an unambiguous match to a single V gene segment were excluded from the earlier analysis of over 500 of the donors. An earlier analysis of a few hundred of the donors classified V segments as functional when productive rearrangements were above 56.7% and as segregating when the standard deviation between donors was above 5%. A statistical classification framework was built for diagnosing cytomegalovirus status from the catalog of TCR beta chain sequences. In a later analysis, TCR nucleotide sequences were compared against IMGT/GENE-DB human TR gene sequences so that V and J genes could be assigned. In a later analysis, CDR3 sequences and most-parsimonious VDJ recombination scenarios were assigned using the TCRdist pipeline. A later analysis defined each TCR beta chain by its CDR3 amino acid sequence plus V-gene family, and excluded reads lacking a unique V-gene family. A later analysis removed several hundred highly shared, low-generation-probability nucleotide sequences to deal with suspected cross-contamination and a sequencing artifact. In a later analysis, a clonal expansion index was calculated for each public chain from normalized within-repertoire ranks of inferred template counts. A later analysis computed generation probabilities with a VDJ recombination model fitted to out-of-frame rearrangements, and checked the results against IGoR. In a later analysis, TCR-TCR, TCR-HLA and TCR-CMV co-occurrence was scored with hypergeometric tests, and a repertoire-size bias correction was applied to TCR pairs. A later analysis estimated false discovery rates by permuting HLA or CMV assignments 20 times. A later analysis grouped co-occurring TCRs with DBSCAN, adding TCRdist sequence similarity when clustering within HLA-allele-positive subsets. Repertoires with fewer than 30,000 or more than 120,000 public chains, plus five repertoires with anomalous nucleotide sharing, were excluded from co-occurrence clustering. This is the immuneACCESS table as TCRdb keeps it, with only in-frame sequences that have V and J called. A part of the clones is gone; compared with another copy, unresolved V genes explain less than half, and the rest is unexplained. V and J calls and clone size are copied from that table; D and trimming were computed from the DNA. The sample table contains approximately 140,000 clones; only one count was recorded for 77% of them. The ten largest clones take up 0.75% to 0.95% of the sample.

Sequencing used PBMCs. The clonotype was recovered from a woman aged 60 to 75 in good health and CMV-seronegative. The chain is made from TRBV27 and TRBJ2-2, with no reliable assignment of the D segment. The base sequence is TGTGCCAGCAGTTTGAGTTGGTTTACCGGGGAGCTGTTTTTT. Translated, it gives CASSLSWFTGELFF.